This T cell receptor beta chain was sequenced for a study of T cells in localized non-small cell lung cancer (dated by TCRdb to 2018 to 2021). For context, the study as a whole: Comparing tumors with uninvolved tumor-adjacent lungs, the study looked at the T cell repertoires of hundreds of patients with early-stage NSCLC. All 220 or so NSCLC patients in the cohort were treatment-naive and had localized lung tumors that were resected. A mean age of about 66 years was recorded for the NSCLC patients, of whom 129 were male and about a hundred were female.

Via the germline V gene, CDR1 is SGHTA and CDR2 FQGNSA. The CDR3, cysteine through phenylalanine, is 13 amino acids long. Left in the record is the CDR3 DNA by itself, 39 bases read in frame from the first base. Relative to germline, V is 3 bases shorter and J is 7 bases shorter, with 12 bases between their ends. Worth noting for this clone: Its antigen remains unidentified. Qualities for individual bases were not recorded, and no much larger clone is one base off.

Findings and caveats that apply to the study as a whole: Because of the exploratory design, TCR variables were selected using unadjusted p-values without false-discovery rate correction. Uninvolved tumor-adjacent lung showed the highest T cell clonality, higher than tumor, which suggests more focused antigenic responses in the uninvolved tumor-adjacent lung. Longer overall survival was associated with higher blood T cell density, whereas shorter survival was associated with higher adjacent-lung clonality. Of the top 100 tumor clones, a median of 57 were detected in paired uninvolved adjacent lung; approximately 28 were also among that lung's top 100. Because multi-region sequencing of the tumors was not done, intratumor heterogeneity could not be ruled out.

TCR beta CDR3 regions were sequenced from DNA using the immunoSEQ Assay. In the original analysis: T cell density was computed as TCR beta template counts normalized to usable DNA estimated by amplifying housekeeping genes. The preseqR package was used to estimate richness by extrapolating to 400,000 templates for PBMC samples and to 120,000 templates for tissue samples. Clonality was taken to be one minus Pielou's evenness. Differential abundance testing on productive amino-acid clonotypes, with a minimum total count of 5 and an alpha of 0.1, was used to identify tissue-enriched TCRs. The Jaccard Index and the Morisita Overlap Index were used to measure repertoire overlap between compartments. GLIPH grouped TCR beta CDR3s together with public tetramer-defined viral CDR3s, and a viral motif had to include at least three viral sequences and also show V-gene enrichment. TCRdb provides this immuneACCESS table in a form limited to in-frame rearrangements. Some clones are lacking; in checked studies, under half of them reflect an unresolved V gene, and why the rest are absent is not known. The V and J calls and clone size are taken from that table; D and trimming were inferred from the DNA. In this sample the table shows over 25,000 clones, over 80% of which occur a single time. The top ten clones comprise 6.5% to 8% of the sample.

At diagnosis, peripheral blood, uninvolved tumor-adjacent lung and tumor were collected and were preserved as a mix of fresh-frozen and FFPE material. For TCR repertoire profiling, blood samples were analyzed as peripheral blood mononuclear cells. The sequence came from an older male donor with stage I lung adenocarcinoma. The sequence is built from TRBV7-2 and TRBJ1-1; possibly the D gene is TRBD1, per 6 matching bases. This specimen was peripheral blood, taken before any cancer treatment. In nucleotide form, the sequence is TGTGCCAGCAGCTTCTTGGGGGCGAGTGAAGCTTTCTTT. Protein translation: CASSFLGASEAFF.